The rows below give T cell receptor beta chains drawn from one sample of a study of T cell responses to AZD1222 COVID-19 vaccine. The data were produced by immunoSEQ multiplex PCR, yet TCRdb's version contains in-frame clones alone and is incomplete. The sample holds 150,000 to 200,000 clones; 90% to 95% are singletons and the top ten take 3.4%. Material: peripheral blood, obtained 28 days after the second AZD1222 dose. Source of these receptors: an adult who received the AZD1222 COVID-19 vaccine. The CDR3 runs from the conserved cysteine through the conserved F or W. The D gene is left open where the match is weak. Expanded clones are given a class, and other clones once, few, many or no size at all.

cdr3_nt: TGCGCCAGCAGTACGCTACCGGTAGATACGCAGTATTTT
cdr3_aa: CASSTLPVDTQYF
d_call: -
j_call: TRBJ2-3
clone_size: -
v_call: TRBV5-1

cdr3_nt: TGTGCCAGCAGCCGACCCGGGACACCGAACACTGAAGCTTTCTTT
cdr3_aa: CASSRPGTPNTEAFF
d_call: -
j_call: TRBJ1-1
clone_size: -
v_call: TRBV6-2/TRBV6-3

cdr3_nt: TGTGCCTGGAGTCTCACGGGGGGCCCCCATTCGAACACTGAAGCTTTCTTT
cdr3_aa: CAWSLTGGPHSNTEAFF
d_call: -
j_call: TRBJ1-1
clone_size: -
v_call: TRBV30

cdr3_nt: TGCGCCAGCAGTGCCGGACTAGCGGGAGTCGTCAATGAGCAGTTCTTC
cdr3_aa: CASSAGLAGVVNEQFF
d_call: TRBD2
j_call: TRBJ2-1
clone_size: once
v_call: TRBV10-1

cdr3_nt: TGCGCCAGCAGCCAAGATTTGCACAGTAATCAGCCCCAGCATTTT
cdr3_aa: CASSQDLHSNQPQHF
d_call: -
j_call: TRBJ1-5
clone_size: -
v_call: TRBV4-1

cdr3_nt: TGTGCCAGCCAGGGAGCATTCTACTATGGCTACACCTTC
cdr3_aa: CASQGAFYYGYTF
d_call: -
j_call: TRBJ1-2
clone_size: -
v_call: TRBV12-3/TRBV12-4

cdr3_nt: TGTGCCAGTAGCCCGACTAGGACAGGGGAACGCCATGGCTACACCTTC
cdr3_aa: CASSPTRTGERHGYTF
d_call: TRBD1
j_call: TRBJ1-2
clone_size: -
v_call: TRBV19

cdr3_nt: TGCGCCAGCAGCTATACCGAAGCCTCCTACGAGCAGTACTTC
cdr3_aa: CASSYTEASYEQYF
d_call: -
j_call: TRBJ2-7
clone_size: once
v_call: TRBV5-1

cdr3_nt: TGCGCCAGCAGCCAAGGGCGAGTTCCGTCCCACATCAATGGCTACACCTTC
cdr3_aa: CASSQGRVPSHINGYTF
d_call: -
j_call: TRBJ1-2
clone_size: -
v_call: TRBV4-1

cdr3_nt: TGTGCCAGTAGTATCTGGGGCGGCGGGGGCTACACCTTC
cdr3_aa: CASSIWGGGGYTF
d_call: -
j_call: TRBJ1-2
clone_size: -
v_call: TRBV19

cdr3_nt: TGTGCCAGCAGTTTACGCGCGGGAGGGCCCTACGAGCAGTACTTC
cdr3_aa: CASSLRAGGPYEQYF
d_call: TRBD2
j_call: TRBJ2-7
clone_size: -
v_call: TRBV27

cdr3_nt: TGTGCCAGCAGTTTAGGAGGGGTAGCCAAAAACATTCAGTACTTC
cdr3_aa: CASSLGGVAKNIQYF
d_call: -
j_call: TRBJ2-4
clone_size: -
v_call: TRBV27

cdr3_nt: TGCAGCGTTACTAGCGGAGGATACAATGAGCAGTTCTTC
cdr3_aa: CSVTSGGYNEQFF
d_call: TRBD2
j_call: TRBJ2-1
clone_size: -
v_call: TRBV29-1

cdr3_nt: TGTGCCATCAGTGAGCCGCTGGGGCGGGGGAGCACAGATACGCAGTATTTT
cdr3_aa: CAISEPLGRGSTDTQYF
d_call: TRBD2
j_call: TRBJ2-3
clone_size: -
v_call: TRBV10-3

cdr3_nt: TGTGCCAGCAGCCAAGGGGTGGCTAGCGGGACCCAAGAGACCCAGTACTTC
cdr3_aa: CASSQGVASGTQETQYF
d_call: TRBD2
j_call: TRBJ2-5
clone_size: -
v_call: TRBV3-1/TRBV3-2

cdr3_nt: TGTGCCAGCAGCTTAGGAGCGGGGGGAAACACCATATATTTT
cdr3_aa: CASSLGAGGNTIYF
d_call: -
j_call: TRBJ1-3
clone_size: -
v_call: TRBV11-2

cdr3_nt: TGTGCCAGCAGTTACTCGTGGGGTGGCTATGGCTACACCTTC
cdr3_aa: CASSYSWGGYGYTF
d_call: -
j_call: TRBJ1-2
clone_size: -
v_call: TRBV6-2/TRBV6-3

cdr3_nt: TGTGCCAGCTTGGGGCAGGGGGACACTGAAGCTTTCTTT
cdr3_aa: CASLGQGDTEAFF
d_call: TRBD1
j_call: TRBJ1-1
clone_size: -
v_call: TRBV2

cdr3_nt: TGTGCCAGCAGTCCCGGGACAAGCTACAATGAGCAGTTCTTC
cdr3_aa: CASSPGTSYNEQFF
d_call: -
j_call: TRBJ2-1
clone_size: -
v_call: TRBV28

cdr3_nt: TGTGCCAGCAGTCACAGGACTAGCGGGCTCTACAATGAGCAGTTCTTC
cdr3_aa: CASSHRTSGLYNEQFF
d_call: TRBD2
j_call: TRBJ2-1
clone_size: -
v_call: TRBV27

cdr3_nt: TGCGCCAGCACCCAATTTAAAGGGGACACTGAAGCTTTCTTT
cdr3_aa: CASTQFKGDTEAFF
d_call: -
j_call: TRBJ1-1
clone_size: -
v_call: TRBV5-1

cdr3_nt: TGTGCCAGCAAGACCGGGACTAGCGTCTACGAGCAGTACTTC
cdr3_aa: CASKTGTSVYEQYF
d_call: TRBD2
j_call: TRBJ2-7
clone_size: -
v_call: TRBV2

cdr3_nt: TGCGCCAGCAGTCAAACCCAGGGGGCGTTTCCCGACACCGGGGAGCTGTTTTTT
cdr3_aa: CASSQTQGAFPDTGELFF
d_call: TRBD1
j_call: TRBJ2-2
clone_size: -
v_call: TRBV23-1

cdr3_nt: TGTGCCAGCAGCTTAGGGGCAGGGGTCGGCTATTCTAGCAATCAGCCCCAGCATTTT
cdr3_aa: CASSLGAGVGYSSNQPQHF
d_call: -
j_call: TRBJ1-5
clone_size: once
v_call: TRBV7-6

cdr3_nt: TGTGCCAGCAGCCTGGGGGGTGAGCAGTTCTTC
cdr3_aa: CASSLGGEQFF
d_call: -
j_call: TRBJ2-1
clone_size: -
v_call: TRBV14

cdr3_nt: TGTGCCAGCAGCAACTCCCCGGGACTAGCGGGAGTATGGGAATCCTACGAGCAGTACTTC
cdr3_aa: CASSNSPGLAGVWESYEQYF
d_call: TRBD2
j_call: TRBJ2-7
clone_size: -
v_call: TRBV7-9

cdr3_nt: TGTGCCAGCAGCTCTCACGGGATGGATAACTATGGCTACACCTTC
cdr3_aa: CASSSHGMDNYGYTF
d_call: -
j_call: TRBJ1-2
clone_size: -
v_call: TRBV3-1/TRBV3-2

cdr3_nt: TGTGCCACCCGAAAGGACAGGGCAAGTGGCAATCAGCCCCAGCATTTT
cdr3_aa: CATRKDRASGNQPQHF
d_call: TRBD1
j_call: TRBJ1-5
clone_size: few
v_call: TRBV2

cdr3_nt: TGTGCCAGTAGTATCTCGCAGGGAGATCAGCCCCAGCATTTT
cdr3_aa: CASSISQGDQPQHF
d_call: -
j_call: TRBJ1-5
clone_size: -
v_call: TRBV19

cdr3_nt: TGTGCCAGCAGCCCCCCAGGTCAGCCCCAGCATTTT
cdr3_aa: CASSPPGQPQHF
d_call: -
j_call: TRBJ1-5
clone_size: few
v_call: TRBV7-2

cdr3_nt: TGTGCCAGCAGTTCCCGTTGGGCCCCCCCAGGGGAGCAGTTCTTC
cdr3_aa: CASSSRWAPPGEQFF
d_call: -
j_call: TRBJ2-1
clone_size: -
v_call: TRBV6-5

cdr3_nt: TGTGCCAGCAGGCGCGACAGTAACTATGGCTACACCTTC
cdr3_aa: CASRRDSNYGYTF
d_call: -
j_call: TRBJ1-2
clone_size: -
v_call: TRBV4-2

cdr3_nt: TGCGCCAGCAGCTCAAAGGGGGCATTAAACAATGAGCAGTTCTTC
cdr3_aa: CASSSKGALNNEQFF
d_call: TRBD1
j_call: TRBJ2-1
clone_size: -
v_call: TRBV5-1

cdr3_nt: TGTGCCAGCACTAGGACAGGGGGTTTCTACGAGCAGTACTTC
cdr3_aa: CASTRTGGFYEQYF
d_call: TRBD1
j_call: TRBJ2-7
clone_size: -
v_call: TRBV6-5

cdr3_nt: TGTGCCAGCAGTTCTCAAGACAGGGGTAGAAATTCACCCCTCCACTTT
cdr3_aa: CASSSQDRGRNSPLHF
d_call: TRBD1
j_call: TRBJ1-6
clone_size: -
v_call: TRBV28

cdr3_nt: TGTGCCAGCAGACCCCTAGCGGGAGTGTGGGATGAGCAGTTCTTC
cdr3_aa: CASRPLAGVWDEQFF
d_call: TRBD2
j_call: TRBJ2-1
clone_size: -
v_call: TRBV27

cdr3_nt: TGTGCCTGGAGTAGCGAACGGGGTTACAATGAGCAGTTCTTC
cdr3_aa: CAWSSERGYNEQFF
d_call: -
j_call: TRBJ2-1
clone_size: -
v_call: TRBV30

cdr3_nt: TGTGCCAGCAGTTTTTGGTTCCTAGCGGGAGCGCCACCCGGGGAGCTGTTTTTT
cdr3_aa: CASSFWFLAGAPPGELFF
d_call: TRBD2
j_call: TRBJ2-2
clone_size: -
v_call: TRBV28

cdr3_nt: TGCGCCAGCAGCCGCGCAACTAATGAAAAACTGTTTTTT
cdr3_aa: CASSRATNEKLFF
d_call: -
j_call: TRBJ1-4
clone_size: -
v_call: TRBV4-1

cdr3_nt: TGTGCCAGCAGTTTGCCGGGGGGCAGGTATCAGCCCCAGCATTTT
cdr3_aa: CASSLPGGRYQPQHF
d_call: -
j_call: TRBJ1-5
clone_size: -
v_call: TRBV28

cdr3_nt: TGCGCCAGCAGCCAGGTGGGTTTCGAAAAACTGTTTTTT
cdr3_aa: CASSQVGFEKLFF
d_call: -
j_call: TRBJ1-4
clone_size: -
v_call: TRBV4-1

cdr3_nt: TGTGCCAGCAGCCAGACAGGTGAATATGGCTACACCTTC
cdr3_aa: CASSQTGEYGYTF
d_call: -
j_call: TRBJ1-2
clone_size: -
v_call: TRBV7-9

cdr3_nt: TGTGCCAGCAGTTTATCCGGCACGTACACCGGGGAGCTGTTTTTT
cdr3_aa: CASSLSGTYTGELFF
d_call: -
j_call: TRBJ2-2
clone_size: -
v_call: TRBV27

cdr3_nt: TGTGCCAGCAGCTTGAAGGGGGATGCAACTAATGAAAAACTGTTTTTT
cdr3_aa: CASSLKGDATNEKLFF
d_call: -
j_call: TRBJ1-4
clone_size: -
v_call: TRBV7-2

cdr3_nt: TGCAGCGTTGGACTAGCGGGGCGGAGCTCCTACAATGAGCAGTTCTTC
cdr3_aa: CSVGLAGRSSYNEQFF
d_call: TRBD2
j_call: TRBJ2-1
clone_size: -
v_call: TRBV29-1

cdr3_nt: TGTGCCAGCAGCCACTTCGACCACTCCTACAATGAGCAGTTCTTC
cdr3_aa: CASSHFDHSYNEQFF
d_call: -
j_call: TRBJ2-1
clone_size: -
v_call: TRBV3-1/TRBV3-2

cdr3_nt: TGTGCCGCGGGGGGCTCCTACAATGAGCAGTTCTTC
cdr3_aa: CAAGGSYNEQFF
d_call: TRBD2
j_call: TRBJ2-1
clone_size: -
v_call: TRBV10-3

cdr3_nt: TGCGCCAGCAGCCCGTCCAGAGACACCATATATTTT
cdr3_aa: CASSPSRDTIYF
d_call: -
j_call: TRBJ1-3
clone_size: -
v_call: TRBV5-1

cdr3_nt: TGTGCCAGCAGCCAAGCCTCCTCGGGACAGGAAGGCTACACCTTC
cdr3_aa: CASSQASSGQEGYTF
d_call: TRBD1
j_call: TRBJ1-2
clone_size: -
v_call: TRBV3-1/TRBV3-2

cdr3_nt: TGCAGCGTTGGCCTTTTCCGGGAGAGCACTGAAGCTTTCTTT
cdr3_aa: CSVGLFRESTEAFF
d_call: -
j_call: TRBJ1-1
clone_size: -
v_call: TRBV29-1

cdr3_nt: TGTGCCAGCTCAGCCGGGACTAGCGGGGCAAATGAGCAGTTCTTC
cdr3_aa: CASSAGTSGANEQFF
d_call: TRBD2
j_call: TRBJ2-1
clone_size: -
v_call: TRBV18

cdr3_nt: TGTGCCAGCTCAGGAGACAGAAACAATGAGCAGTTCTTC
cdr3_aa: CASSGDRNNEQFF
d_call: -
j_call: TRBJ2-1
clone_size: -
v_call: TRBV18

cdr3_nt: TGCGCCAGCAGCCAAGATAGTGGGGTCTACACTGAAGCTTTCTTT
cdr3_aa: CASSQDSGVYTEAFF
d_call: -
j_call: TRBJ1-1
clone_size: -
v_call: TRBV4-3

cdr3_nt: TGTGCCAGTAGTATCCAGTCCACAGATACGCAGTATTTT
cdr3_aa: CASSIQSTDTQYF
d_call: -
j_call: TRBJ2-3
clone_size: -
v_call: TRBV19

cdr3_nt: TGTGCCACCAGTGACTCCGGGACAGGAAAATTTGAGCAGTTCTTC
cdr3_aa: CATSDSGTGKFEQFF
d_call: TRBD1
j_call: TRBJ2-1
clone_size: few
v_call: TRBV24-1

cdr3_nt: TGTGCCACCAGTGACCCGAGGAGTAACTATGGCTACACCTTC
cdr3_aa: CATSDPRSNYGYTF
d_call: -
j_call: TRBJ1-2
clone_size: -
v_call: TRBV24-1

cdr3_nt: TGCGCCAGCAGCTCAACTCCCGGGACCCGAAACTTCTTAAGCTCCTACAATGAGCAGTTCTTC
cdr3_aa: CASSSTPGTRNFLSSYNEQFF
d_call: -
j_call: TRBJ2-1
clone_size: -
v_call: TRBV5-1

cdr3_nt: TGTGCCAGCAGTGACCGTTTGGGACTAGCGGGAGGCTCCGAGCAGTACTTC
cdr3_aa: CASSDRLGLAGGSEQYF
d_call: TRBD2
j_call: TRBJ2-7
clone_size: -
v_call: TRBV25-1